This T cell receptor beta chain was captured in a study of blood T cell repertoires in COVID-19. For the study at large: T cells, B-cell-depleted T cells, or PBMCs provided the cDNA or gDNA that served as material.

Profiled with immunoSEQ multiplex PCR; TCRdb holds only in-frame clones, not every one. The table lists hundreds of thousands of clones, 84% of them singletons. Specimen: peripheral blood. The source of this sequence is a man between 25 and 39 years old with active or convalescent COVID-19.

The chain's CDR3 is CASSQDGGSAGELFF. Written as DNA, the CDR3 is TGTGCCAGCAGCCAAGATGGGGGGTCCGCCGGGGAGCTGTTTTTT. This chain joins TRBV3-1 (or the pseudogene TRBV3-2) and TRBJ2-2; D possibly corresponds to TRBD2 (6 bases). This CDR3 is 15 amino acids long. V was cut by 0 bases and J by 6 bases, with 11 bases left in between. CDR1 and CDR2 (germline): LGHDT, YNNKEL (reference sequence).